Each of the 17 T cell receptor beta chains below was sequenced from the same sample in a study of human T cells and chemical hapten exposure (dated by TCRdb to the early 2020s). Receptor libraries were prepared by RACE. Sequenced on a NextSeq 500. TCRdb reworked the public reads: Q25 trimming with fastp, MiXCR clone assembly, productive beta chains retained. Under each unique CDR3 protein, matching rows form one entry showing the most common genes and DNA. The sample table contains 280,000 or so distinct CDR3 sequences; only one count was recorded for over 7.5% of them. Together, the top ten hold roughly 1.2% of the sample. Sample time point, as interpreted from the label and publication: pre-sensitization, week 0. Reading the label with the study, this specimen's treatment or condition is: therapeutic diphenylcyclopropenone sensitization with weekly scalp DPC. The specimen was whole blood, collected in connection with sensitization to the hapten diphenylcyclopropenone (DPC). Every receptor here comes from a man aged 18 to 35 with alopecia areata. Some clones in this sample may be carry-over from other donors' samples.

For this clonotype: Being one base from a much bigger clone, this may be a read error. The CDR3: CASSPRMYNSPLHF. CDR3 coding DNA: TGTGCCAGCAGCCCCAGGATGTATAATTCACCCCTCCACTTT. The chain combines TRBV7-2 with TRBJ1-6; no clear D. V dropped 5 bases and J dropped 4 bases, with 9 bases sitting between them. The CDR3 spans 14 residues. CDR1 SGHTA and CDR2 FQGNSA come from the germline V gene.

V and J are TRBV4-3 and TRBJ1-6; a possible D gene is TRBD1 (5 bases). Trimming left V 2 bases short and J 16 bases short, with 18 bases between. The germline V gene encodes CDR1 LGHNA and CDR2 YSLEER. CDR3 size: 14 residues. As DNA, the CDR3 is TGCGCCAGCAGCCAATACCGGGGTCAGGAGGGGCTCCACTTT. This codes for CASSQYRGQEGLHF.

This clonotype was detected ten times or more. The gene calls are TRBV5-4 and TRBJ1-1; tentatively, D is TRBD1 (5 bases). CDR1 is SGHNT, CDR2 YYREEE, per germline (reference sequence). The CDR3 totals 15 residues. Trimming left V 0 bases short and J 0 bases short, with 9 bases between. The CDR3 DNA sequence: TGTGCCAGCAGCTTGGAGTCAGGGATGAACACTGAAGCTTTCTTT. Amino acid sequence: CASSLESGMNTEAFF.

This clonotype came up a few times. This chain joins TRBV11-2 and TRBJ2-1; possibly TRBD2 for D (6 bases). Trimming took 3 bases from V and 1 from J, leaving 7 bases between them. Germline lookup yields CDR1 SGHAT and CDR2 FQNNGV. The CDR3 has 14 residues. The CDR3 loop reads CASSFGGSYNEQFF. Here the CDR3 DNA reads TGTGCCAGCAGCTTCGGGGGATCCTACAATGAGCAGTTCTTC.

There are many counts of this clonotype. The V gene is TRBV9, the J gene TRBJ1-5; D unclear. The germline V gene encodes CDR1 SGDLS and CDR2 YYNGEE. The CDR3 is 14 residues long. Trimming removed 0 bases from V and 7 bases from J, with 11 bases in between. The CDR3 protein is CASSVERVGQPQHF. Here the CDR3 DNA reads TGTGCCAGCAGCGTAGAAAGGGTCGGGCAGCCCCAGCATTTT.

CDR3 amino acids: CAIRGQGKETQYF. Here the CDR3 DNA reads TGTGCCATCAGGGGACAGGGGAAGGAGACCCAGTACTTC. The J gene is TRBJ2-5, the V gene TRBV10-3, with TRBD1 matching 10 bases. The germline CDR1 and CDR2 sequences are ENHRY and SYGVKD. CDR3 length: 13 residues. Trimming at V came to 6 bases and at J to 5 bases, leaving 3 bases not matched to a gene.

This clonotype was found a few times. This chain uses TRBV11-2 with TRBJ1-1; the D gene is possibly TRBD1 (5 bases). The CDR3 loop spans 16 amino acids. Per germline, CDR1 SGHAT and CDR2 FQNNGV. V shed 1 base and J shed 1 base, with 13 bases lying between them. In DNA form, the CDR3 reads TGTGCCAGCAGCTTAGGTCCGGCAGGGACGAACACTGAAGCTTTCTTT. As protein: CASSLGPAGTNTEAFF.

V usage is TRBV6-2 or TRBV6-3 and J usage is TRBJ2-7; weak D call: TRBD1 (5 bases). The germline gives CDR1 MNHEY, CDR2 SVGEGT. The length of the CDR3 is 12 residues. V gave up 3 bases and J gave up 5 bases, with 8 bases separating them. CDR3 bases: TGTGCCAGCAGTTATAGGGGCAACGAGCAGTACGTC. Translated, it gives CASSYRGNEQYV.

This clonotype was picked up a small number of times. The chain has TRBV10-3 and TRBJ1-6; 9 nucleotides line up with TRBD1. The V gene end was trimmed by 4 bases and the J gene end by 2 bases; junction bases not matched to a gene: 3. The length of the CDR3 is 16 residues. Germline CDR1 reads ENHRY; CDR2 reads SYGVKD. The CDR3 sequence: CAISGTGAPYNSPLHF. The CDR3 nucleotides read TGTGCCATCAGTGGGACAGGGGCACCCTATAATTCACCCCTCCACTTT.

This chain uses TRBV29-1 with TRBJ1-1, with 7 bases lining up with TRBD1. CDR3 length: 13 residues. The germline V gene has CDR1 SQVTM and CDR2 ANQGSEA. V trimming: 6 bases; J trimming: 6 bases; junction bases outside the gene matches: 10. This CDR3 is CSVQGGVFAEAFF. CDR3 bases: TGCAGCGTCCAGGGGGGTGTTTTCGCTGAAGCTTTCTTT.

The chain carries TRBV7-2 and TRBJ2-3; 7 bases map to TRBD2. V was clipped by 5 bases and J by 4 bases; unmatched bases: 3. The CDR3 spans 13 residues. Germline assignment: CDR1 SGHTA and CDR2 FQGNSA. CDR3 loop: CASSRTRPDTQYF. The CDR3 DNA reads TGTGCCAGCAGCCGGACTAGACCAGATACGCAGTATTTT.

In this sample, this clonotype turned up a few times. The rearrangement links TRBV7-7 to TRBJ2-2, with TRBD1 identical over 10 bases. The CDR3 spans 17 residues. The germline gives CDR1 SSHAT, CDR2 FNYEAQ (reference sequence). V dropped 5 bases and J dropped 3; count of bases not matched to a gene: 9. The CDR3 sequence is CASSPRIDRGHTGELFF. The CDR3 DNA follows: TGTGCCAGCAGCCCCAGGATCGACAGGGGGCACACCGGGGAGCTGTTTTTT.

This clonotype appeared a few times. This chain joins TRBV18 and TRBJ1-2, with D tentatively TRBD1 (6 bases). The ends were cut back, 2 bases at V and 5 bases at J, with 15 bases in the middle. Germline assignment: CDR1 KGHSH and CDR2 LQKENI. This CDR3 has 15 residues. CDR3 nucleotide sequence: TGTGCCAGCTCACCAGATACAGGGATTCATTATGGCTACACCTTC. It yields the protein CASSPDTGIHYGYTF.

This clonotype was counted only a few times. The chain has TRBV24-1 and TRBJ1-5; TRBD1 matches at 8 bases. CDR1 is KGHDR, CDR2 SFDVKD, per germline. The CDR3 is 16 residues long. V lost 3 bases and J lost 4; bases outside the gene matches: 7. In nucleotides, the CDR3 is TGTGCCACCAGTGATCCGGGACAGGCGGGTAATCAGCCCCAGCATTTT. Translated, it gives CATSDPGQAGNQPQHF.

This clonotype was seen repeatedly, ten times or more. CDR3 bases: TGTGCCAGCAGCTTTGCGGGACAAGTGAATCAGCCCCAGCATTTT. Translating gives CASSFAGQVNQPQHF. The chain links TRBV7-2 to TRBJ1-5; TRBD1 is a possible D gene (6 bases). Trimming stripped 3 bases from V and 4 bases from J, with 13 bases between. The CDR3 sequence is 15 residues long. CDR1 SGHTA and CDR2 FQGNSA come from the germline V gene.

Ten or more counts support this clonotype. This chain joins TRBV20-1 and TRBJ1-2, with D possibly being TRBD1 (6 bases). With 0 bases removed from V and 7 bases from J, the gap between germline ends came to 18 bases. Germline V CDR1 and CDR2: DFQATT, SNEGSKA (reference sequence). CDR3 size: 15 residues. The DNA for the CDR3 is TGCAGTGCTAGAGATCCCCGCATCGGGGGCAGTGGCTACACCTTC. It is translated as CSARDPRIGGSGYTF.

The V call is TRBV6-2 or TRBV6-3, the J call TRBJ2-6; D possibly corresponds to TRBD1 (5 bases). The ends were cut back, 6 bases at V and 0 bases at J, with 24 bases in the middle. The CDR3 sequence is 20 residues long. Germline lookup yields CDR1 MNHEY and CDR2 SVGEGT. Written as DNA, the CDR3 is TGTGCCAGCAGCCGAACCAGAGACAGTCGTATTCTCTCTGGGGCCAACGTCCTGACTTTC. The encoded protein is CASSRTRDSRILSGANVLTF.